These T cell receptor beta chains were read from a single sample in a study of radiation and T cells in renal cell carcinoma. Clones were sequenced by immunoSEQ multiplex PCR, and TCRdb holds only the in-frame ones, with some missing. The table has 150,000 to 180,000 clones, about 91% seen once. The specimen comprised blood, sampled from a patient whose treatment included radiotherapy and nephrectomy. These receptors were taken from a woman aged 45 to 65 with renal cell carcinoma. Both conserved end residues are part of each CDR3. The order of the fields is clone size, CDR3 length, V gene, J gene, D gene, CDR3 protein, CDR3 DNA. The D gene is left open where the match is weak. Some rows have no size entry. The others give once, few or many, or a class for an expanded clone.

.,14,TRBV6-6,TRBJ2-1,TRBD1,CASMFEGASNEQFF,TGTGCCAGTATGTTCGAGGGGGCTTCGAATGAGCAGTTCTTC
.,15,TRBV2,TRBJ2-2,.,CASSLNRAVSGELFF,TGTGCCAGCAGCCTAAACAGGGCAGTGTCCGGGGAGCTGTTTTTT
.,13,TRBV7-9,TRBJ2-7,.,CASSLEGQREQYF,TGTGCCAGCAGCTTAGAGGGGCAGCGAGAGCAGTACTTC
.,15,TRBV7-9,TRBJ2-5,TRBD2,CASSPALADQETQYF,TGTGCCAGCAGTCCCGCCCTAGCGGATCAAGAGACCCAGTACTTC
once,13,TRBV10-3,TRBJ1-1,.,CAINQGRVDEAFF,TGTGCCATCAATCAAGGGCGAGTGGATGAAGCTTTCTTT
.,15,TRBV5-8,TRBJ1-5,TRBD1,CASSSPGQGLQPQHF,TGTGCCAGCAGCTCCCCGGGACAGGGCTTGCAGCCCCAGCATTTT
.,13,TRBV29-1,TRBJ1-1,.,CTAQRGGNTEAFF,TGCACCGCCCAGAGAGGCGGGAACACTGAAGCTTTCTTT
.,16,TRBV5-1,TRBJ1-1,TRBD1,CASSLAGTGPNTEAFF,TGCGCCAGCAGCTTGGCCGGGACAGGACCGAACACTGAAGCTTTCTTT
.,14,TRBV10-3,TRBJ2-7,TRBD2,CASISGGAGFEQYF,TGTGCCAGCATTAGCGGGGGGGCAGGATTCGAGCAGTACTTC
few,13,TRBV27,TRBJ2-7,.,CASSLSVSYEQYF,TGTGCCAGCAGTTTATCGGTAAGCTACGAGCAGTACTTC
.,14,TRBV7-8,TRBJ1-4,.,CASSQRTTNEKLFF,TGTGCCAGCAGCCAAAGGACAACTAATGAAAAACTGTTTTTT
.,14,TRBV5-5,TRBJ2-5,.,CASSLGLQQETQYF,TGTGCCAGCAGCTTGGGACTACAACAAGAGACCCAGTACTTC
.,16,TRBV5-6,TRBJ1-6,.,CASSSTGRTEDSPLHF,TGTGCCAGCAGCTCTACGGGCCGGACGGAGGATTCACCCCTCCACTTT
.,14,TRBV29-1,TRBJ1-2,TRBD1,CSSPNPTGGHGYTF,TGCAGCTCTCCTAACCCAACAGGGGGACATGGCTACACCTTC
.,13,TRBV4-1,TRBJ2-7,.,CASSQELGREQYF,TGCGCCAGCAGCCAAGAATTAGGGCGCGAGCAGTACTTC
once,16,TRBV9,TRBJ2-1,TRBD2,CASSTSGEHPDNEQFF,TGTGCCAGCAGCACTAGCGGGGAGCACCCTGACAATGAGCAGTTCTTC
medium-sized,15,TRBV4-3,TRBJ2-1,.,CASSQDVSFYNEQFF,TGCGCCAGCAGCCAAGATGTTTCCTTCTACAATGAGCAGTTCTTC
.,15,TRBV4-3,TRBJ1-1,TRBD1,CASSQQGDAGTEAFF,TGCGCCAGCAGCCAACAGGGGGATGCGGGCACTGAAGCTTTCTTT
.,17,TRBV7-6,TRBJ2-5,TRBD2,CASSLGVGSGGSETQYF,TGTGCCAGTAGCTTAGGGGTAGGGAGCGGGGGTTCGGAGACCCAGTACTTC
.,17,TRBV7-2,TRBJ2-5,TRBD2,CASSPTLGGTIPETQYF,TGTGCCAGCAGCCCCACCCTCGGAGGGACTATCCCCGAGACCCAGTACTTC
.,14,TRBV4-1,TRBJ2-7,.,CASSRNGQSYEQYF,TGCGCCAGCAGCCGAAATGGACAGTCCTACGAGCAGTACTTC
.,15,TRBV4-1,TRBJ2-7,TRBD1,CASSQDDREYYEQYF,TGCGCCAGCAGCCAAGATGACAGGGAATACTACGAGCAGTACTTC
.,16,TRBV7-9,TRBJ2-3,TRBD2,CASSFNSGGVGDTQYF,TGTGCCAGCAGCTTTAATAGCGGGGGGGTTGGAGATACGCAGTATTTT